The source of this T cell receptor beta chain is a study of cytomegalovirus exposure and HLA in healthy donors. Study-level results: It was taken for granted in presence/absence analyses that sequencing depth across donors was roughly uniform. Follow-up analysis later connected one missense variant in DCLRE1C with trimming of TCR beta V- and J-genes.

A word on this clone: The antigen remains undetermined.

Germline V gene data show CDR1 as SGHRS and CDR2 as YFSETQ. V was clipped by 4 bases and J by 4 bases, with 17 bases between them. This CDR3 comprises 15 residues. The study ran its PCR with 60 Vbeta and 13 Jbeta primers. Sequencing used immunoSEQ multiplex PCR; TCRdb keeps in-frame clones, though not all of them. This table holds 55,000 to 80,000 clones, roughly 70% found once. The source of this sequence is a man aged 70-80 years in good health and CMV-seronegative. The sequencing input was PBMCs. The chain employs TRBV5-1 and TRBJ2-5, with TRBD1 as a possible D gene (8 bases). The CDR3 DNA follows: TGCGCCAGCAGCCTGACAGGGGAGGGGTCAGAGACCCAGTACTTC. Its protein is CASSLTGEGSETQYF.